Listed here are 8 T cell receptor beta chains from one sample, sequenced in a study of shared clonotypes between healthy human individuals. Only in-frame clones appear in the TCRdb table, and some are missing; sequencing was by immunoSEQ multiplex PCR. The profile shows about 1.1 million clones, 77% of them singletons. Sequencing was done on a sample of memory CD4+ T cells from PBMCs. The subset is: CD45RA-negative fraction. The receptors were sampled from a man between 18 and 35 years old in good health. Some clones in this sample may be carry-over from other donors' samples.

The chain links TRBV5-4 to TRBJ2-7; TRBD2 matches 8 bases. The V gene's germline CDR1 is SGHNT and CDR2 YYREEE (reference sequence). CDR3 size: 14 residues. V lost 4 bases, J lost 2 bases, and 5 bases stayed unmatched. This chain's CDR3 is CASSPAGGAYEQYF. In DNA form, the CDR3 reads TGTGCCAGCAGCCCCGCGGGGGGCGCCTACGAGCAGTACTTC.

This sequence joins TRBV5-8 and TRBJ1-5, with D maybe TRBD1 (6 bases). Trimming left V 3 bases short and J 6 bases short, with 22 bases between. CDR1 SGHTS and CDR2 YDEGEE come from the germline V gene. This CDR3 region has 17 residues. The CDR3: CASSSPLGRGASQPQHF. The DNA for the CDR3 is TGTGCCAGCAGCTCCCCCCTCGGCAGGGGAGCTAGTCAGCCCCAGCATTTT.

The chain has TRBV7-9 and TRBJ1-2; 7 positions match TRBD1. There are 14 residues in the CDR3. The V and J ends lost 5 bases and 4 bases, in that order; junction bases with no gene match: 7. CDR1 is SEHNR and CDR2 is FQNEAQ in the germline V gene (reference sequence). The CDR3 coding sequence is TGTGCCAGCAGCCCCTTGGGACAGACCTATGGCTACACCTTC. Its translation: CASSPLGQTYGYTF.

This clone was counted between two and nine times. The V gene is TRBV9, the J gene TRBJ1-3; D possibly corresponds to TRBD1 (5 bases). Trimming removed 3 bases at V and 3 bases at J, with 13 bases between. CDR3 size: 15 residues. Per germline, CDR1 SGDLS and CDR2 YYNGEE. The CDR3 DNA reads TGTGCCAGCAGCGACTGGGGCCGGGTTGGAAACACCATATATTTT. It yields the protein CASSDWGRVGNTIYF.

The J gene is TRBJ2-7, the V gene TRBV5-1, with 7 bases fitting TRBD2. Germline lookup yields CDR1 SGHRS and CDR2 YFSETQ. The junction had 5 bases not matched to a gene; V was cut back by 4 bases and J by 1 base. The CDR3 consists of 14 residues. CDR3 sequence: CASSLAVWSYEQYF. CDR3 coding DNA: TGCGCCAGCAGCCTAGCGGTTTGGTCCTACGAGCAGTACTTC.

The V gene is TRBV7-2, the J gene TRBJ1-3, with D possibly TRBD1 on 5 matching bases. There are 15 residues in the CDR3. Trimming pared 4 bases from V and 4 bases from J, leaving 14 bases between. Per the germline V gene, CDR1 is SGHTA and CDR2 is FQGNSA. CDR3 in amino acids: CASSSYAGFGNTIYF. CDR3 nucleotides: TGTGCCAGCAGCTCGTATGCAGGGTTCGGAAACACCATATATTTT.

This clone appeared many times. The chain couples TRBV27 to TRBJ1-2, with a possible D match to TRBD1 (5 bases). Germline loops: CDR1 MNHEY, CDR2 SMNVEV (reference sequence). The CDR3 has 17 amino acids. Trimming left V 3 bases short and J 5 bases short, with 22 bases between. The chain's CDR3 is CASSFELRGSPTYGYTF. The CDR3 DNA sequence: TGTGCCAGCAGTTTTGAATTGAGGGGTTCACCTACTTATGGCTACACCTTC.

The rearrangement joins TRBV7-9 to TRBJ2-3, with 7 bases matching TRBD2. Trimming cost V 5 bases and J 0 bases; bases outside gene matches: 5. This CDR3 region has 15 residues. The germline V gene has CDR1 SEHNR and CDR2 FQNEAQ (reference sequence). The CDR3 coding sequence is TGTGCCAGCAGCGCCCCGGGACTAAGCACAGATACGCAGTATTTT. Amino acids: CASSAPGLSTDTQYF.